A selection of T cell receptor beta chains follows, all from one sample in a study of OX40 agonist ivuxolimab in advanced cancers. Produced via immunoSEQ multiplex PCR; TCRdb's table is partial and in-frame only. The data hold approximately 70,000 clones, with about 88% observed a single time. Sequenced here: CD4+ or CD8+ T cells sorted from blood, sampled in a trial of the OX40 agonist ivuxolimab. The receptor source for this set is an adult with an advanced solid tumor such as melanoma, head and neck, liver or kidney cancer. Both conserved end residues are part of each CDR3. Each record gives: D gene, clone size, J gene, V gene, CDR3 DNA, CDR3 protein. D genes are given only for firm matches. For some rows the clone size is stated as once, few or many, or as a class when expanded; others skip it.

>-|-|TRBJ2-1|TRBV1
TGCACCAGCAGCCCAAAGGCGGGACTAGCGGGGGGGCCCTGCTACAATGAGCAGTTCTTC
CTSSPKAGLAGGPCYNEQFF
>-|-|TRBJ2-6|TRBV7-2
TGTGCCAGCAGCCGCCAGGGTTCTCTGGGTGCCAACGTCCTGACTTTC
CASSRQGSLGANVLTF
>-|-|TRBJ2-1|TRBV5-1
TGCGCCAGCAGCGGGGGGCTTTTTTCCTTCAATGAGCAGTTCTTC
CASSGGLFSFNEQFF
>-|-|TRBJ2-1|TRBV30
-
CACSAGNEQFF
>TRBD2|-|TRBJ2-2|TRBV5-4
TGTGCCAGCAGCTTGGTGGGCGGGGGCGGGGAGCTGTTTTTT
CASSLVGGGGELFF
>-|-|TRBJ1-2|TRBV5-4
TGTGCCAGCAGCTGGGGAACGGGATCTAACTATGGCTACACCTTC
CASSWGTGSNYGYTF
>-|once|TRBJ2-2|TRBV30
TGTGCCTGGAGTGCAGTAGGGCTCGGGGAGCTGTTTTTT
CAWSAVGLGELFF
>-|-|TRBJ2-2|TRBV5-4
TGTGCCAGCAGCCAGTGGGCCCCCTCGGACACCGGGGAGCTGTTTTTT
CASSQWAPSDTGELFF
>-|-|TRBJ2-3|TRBV7-9
TGTGCCAGCAGCTGGGGCTCAAGTAAGTCGGGTACGCAGTATTTT
CASSWGSSKSGTQYF
>TRBD1|-|TRBJ1-1|TRBV28
TGTGCCAGCAGTGTACCCGACAGGGGGGGTGAAGCTTTCTTT
CASSVPDRGGEAFF
>TRBD2|-|TRBJ2-5|TRBV7-9
TGTGCCAGCAGCTTAAGTCTAAGCGGGGCCGAGGTCCAGTACTTC
CASSLSLSGAEVQYF
>TRBD2|-|TRBJ2-7|TRBV7-6
TGTGCCAGCAGCCCGGGGGTAGCGGGAGATGCCTACGAGCAGTACTTC
CASSPGVAGDAYEQYF
>-|-|TRBJ2-7|TRBV28
TGTGCCAGCAGTTTAGCCCAGCGCTGGAGCTCCTACGAGCAGTACTTC
CASSLAQRWSSYEQYF
>-|-|TRBJ1-5|TRBV2
TGTGCCAGCAGTGTAGACCAAGATCAGCCCCAGCATTTT
CASSVDQDQPQHF
>TRBD1|-|TRBJ2-6|TRBV5-1
TGCGCCAGCAGCTTATCTTGGGACAGGATAAGCTCTGGGGCCAACGTCCTGACTTTC
CASSLSWDRISSGANVLTF
>-|-|TRBJ1-5|TRBV28
TGTGCCAGCAGGGAGACAGGCAGGGTTAATCAGCCCCAGCATTTT
CASRETGRVNQPQHF
>TRBD1|-|TRBJ1-5|TRBV19
TGTGCCAGTATCAGGGACAGGGGAAGTTCAAATAGCAATCAGCCCCAGCATTTT
CASIRDRGSSNSNQPQHF
>-|few|TRBJ2-1|TRBV5-4
TGTGCCAGCAGCTTGGGTGGGCGGAATGAGCAGTTCTTC
CASSLGGRNEQFF
>TRBD2|-|TRBJ2-1|TRBV4-3
TGCGCCAGCAGCCAAGATAGTCCAGCGGGGGCCACCTACAATGAGCAGTTCTTC
CASSQDSPAGATYNEQFF
>-|-|TRBJ2-3|TRBV10-3
TGTGCCATCAGTGTTGGCCCAGGATCAGATACGCAGTATTTT
CAISVGPGSDTQYF
>-|-|TRBJ1-1|TRBV5-6
TGTGCCAGCAGCTTGGGGGACCCCGACCTAGCTTTCTTT
CASSLGDPDLAFF
>-|-|TRBJ2-7|TRBV6-6
TGTGCCAGCAGTTTCCCGAGGGGCGGGGCGAAAGAGCAGTACTTC
CASSFPRGGAKEQYF
>TRBD1|-|TRBJ2-1|TRBV5-1
TGCGCCAGCAGCTTGGACGGACAGGGTTACAATGAGCAGTTCTTC
CASSLDGQGYNEQFF
>-|-|TRBJ2-3|TRBV5-3
TGTGCCAGAAGCCATAACTATCTCGGCACAGATACGCAGTATTTT
CARSHNYLGTDTQYF
>-|-|TRBJ2-1|TRBV18
TGTGCCAGCTCATCCCTCGGGACCCCCACATACAATGAGCAGTTCTTC
CASSSLGTPTYNEQFF
>TRBD1|-|TRBJ1-1|TRBV28
TGTGCCAGCAGCTCACTCAGGGGGCGGGGTGCTTTCTTT
CASSSLRGRGAFF
>-|few|TRBJ2-1|TRBV7-9
TGTGCCAGCAGCCCCATCTCCTACAATGAGCAGTTCTTC
CASSPISYNEQFF
>-|once|TRBJ1-2|TRBV19
TGTGCCAGTAAGATGACGGAATCCTATGGCTACACCTTC
CASKMTESYGYTF
>-|-|TRBJ1-3|TRBV7-9
TGTGCCAGCAGCTTAGTCCCCCCTGGAAACACCATATATTTT
CASSLVPPGNTIYF
>TRBD1|-|TRBJ1-1|TRBV6-6
TGTGCCAGCAGGCCGGGACAGGGGGTTTCGAGCTCTGAAGCTTTCTTT
CASRPGQGVSSSEAFF
>-|-|TRBJ1-1|TRBV11-1
TGTGCCAGCAGTTTCTCCAGGGCGGGCACTGAAGCTTTCTTT
CASSFSRAGTEAFF
>TRBD2|few|TRBJ2-1|TRBV12-5
TGTGCTAGTGGTGAACCCTTTTTCGGGAGGGCCTACAATGAGCAGTTCTTC
CASGEPFFGRAYNEQFF
>-|once|TRBJ1-2|TRBV30
TGTGCCTTTCTGGTAGGAGGACCAGGCCATGGCTACACCTTC
CAFLVGGPGHGYTF
>-|-|TRBJ1-1|TRBV19
TGTGCCAGTAGGGCCCCTGGGGGGGGAGGTACTGAAGCTTTCTTT
CASRAPGGGGTEAFF
>-|-|TRBJ2-5|TRBV7-2
TGTGCCAGCAGCCTAGGCTGGGTCGGGGAGACCCAGTACTTC
CASSLGWVGETQYF
>TRBD2|-|TRBJ2-3|TRBV7-7
TGTGCTAGCAGCTTAGCTAGCGGGGGCCCCGATACGCAGTATTTT
CASSLASGGPDTQYF
>TRBD1|-|TRBJ2-5|TRBV4-1
TGCGCCAGCAGCAAAGTCTTAGCGGGGACAGGGGGAGAGACCCAGTACTTC
CASSKVLAGTGGETQYF
>-|-|TRBJ2-7|TRBV7-9
TGTGCCAGCAGCGGAGGCAGGTTAGAGCAGTACTTC
CASSGGRLEQYF
>-|once|TRBJ1-2|TRBV12-5
TGTGCTAGTGGACACAACAACAGGGTGGGGATTGGCTACACCTTC
CASGHNNRVGIGYTF
>-|few|TRBJ1-1|TRBV29-1
TGCAGCGTTCTTTTCAGTGGCGAAGCTTTCTTT
CSVLFSGEAFF
>-|-|TRBJ2-5|TRBV29-1
TGCAGCGCACTGACTAGGCGGGAGACCCAGTACTTC
CSALTRRETQYF
>-|once|TRBJ2-1|TRBV27
TGTGCCAGCAGTTTAAGCTCCGGGCGCAACAATGAGCAGTTCTTC
CASSLSSGRNNEQFF
>-|-|TRBJ1-3|TRBV4-3
TGCGCCAGCAGCCAAGAGAATGAGGTGAGTTCCCCCCGCTCTGGAAACACCATATATTTT
CASSQENEVSSPRSGNTIYF